Below, 12 T cell receptor beta chains from the same sample are listed, as sequenced in a study of T-cell reconstitution after alpha-beta-depleted transplantation in children. TCRbeta library construction was performed incorporating unique molecular identifiers. MiXCR, run by TCRdb on the PCR reads, gives a single entry per CDR3 protein. The sample has about half a million distinct CDR3 sequences; under 15% are singletons. The sample here was PBMCs from the stem cell graft donor, taken from the stem cell graft. The receptors here all came from a human donor who donated a stem cell graft to a child with combined immunodeficiency.

The chain combines TRBV28 with TRBJ2-7; D possibly corresponds to TRBD1 (6 bases). Trimming removed 7 bases at V and 2 bases at J, with 21 bases between. The CDR3 contains 16 residues. Looked up from germline, CDR1 is MDHEN and CDR2 is SYDVKM. Written as DNA, the CDR3 is TGTGCCAGCACCCCCTGGCAGGGGCCTATTCCCTACGAGCAGTACTTC. Its protein product is CASTPWQGPIPYEQYF.

The chain joins TRBV6-5 to TRBJ1-6, with D possibly matching TRBD1 (5 bases). Trimming shortened V by 2 bases and J by 3 bases, and 11 bases separated the two germline ends. Germline V CDR1 and CDR2: MNHEY, SVGAGI. The CDR3 has 16 amino acids. The CDR3 nucleotides are TGTGCCAGCAGTTACCAGACAAGGGGCTATAATTCACCCCTCCACTTT. Amino acid sequence: CASSYQTRGYNSPLHF.

This clonotype has a handful of counts. The chain carries TRBV4-1 and TRBJ1-2; 8 bases align to TRBD1. The trim removed 4 bases at V and 3 bases at J, leaving 10 bases unmatched. Per the germline V gene, CDR1 is MGHRA and CDR2 is YSYEKL. This CDR3 region has 16 residues. The CDR3 loop is CASSLIRGLIYYGYTF. The CDR3 DNA reads as TGCGCCAGCAGCCTAATCAGGGGGCTCATTTACTATGGCTACACCTTC.

The chain joins TRBV11-2 to TRBJ2-2, with D perhaps matching TRBD2 (7 bases). The V gene's germline CDR1 is SGHAT and CDR2 FQNNGV. The CDR3 consists of 15 residues. V lost 5 bases and J lost 6, with 16 bases in between. The chain's CDR3 is CASSPLGGGPGELFF. The CDR3 nucleotides read TGTGCCAGCAGCCCTTTGGGGGGGGGCCCCGGGGAGCTGTTTTTT.

The chain is built from TRBV6-2 or TRBV6-3 and TRBJ1-5, with TRBD1 as a possible D gene (5 bases). This CDR3 is built from 14 residues. The germline CDR1 and CDR2 sequences are MNHEY and SVGEGT. V lost 0 bases, J lost 4 bases, and 7 bases lay in between. The CDR3 bases are TGTGCCAGCAGTTACTCGACAGCGAATCAGCCCCAGCATTTT. Residues: CASSYSTANQPQHF.

This clonotype came up many times. The chain couples TRBV6-5 to TRBJ2-1; 10 nucleotides agree with TRBD1. Germline V CDR1 and CDR2: MNHEY, SVGAGI. The CDR3 has 17 residues. The V segment lost 6 bases and the J segment 7 bases; nucleotides outside the gene matches: 15. The CDR3 protein is CASSTRDRGRGVNEQFF. CDR3 bases: TGTGCCAGCAGCACTCGGGACAGGGGAAGAGGGGTTAATGAGCAGTTCTTC.

This sequence joins TRBV6-5 and TRBJ2-2, with D maybe TRBD1 (6 bases). Trimming took off 2 bases at V and 2 bases at J, with 15 bases between the two ends. The CDR3 covers 17 residues. The germline gives CDR1 MNHEY, CDR2 SVGAGI. Here the CDR3 reads CASSYEKWGQNTGELFF. The CDR3 DNA reads TGTGCCAGCAGTTACGAAAAGTGGGGGCAAAACACCGGGGAGCTGTTTTTT.

Details on this clonotype: Relative to the germline gene, one junction end is altered; a read error may explain this. The chain recombines TRBV24-1 with TRBJ2-1, with 10 bases lining up with TRBD2. This CDR3 contains 21 residues. Germline CDR1 KGHDR, CDR2 SFDVKD. CDR3 DNA: TGTGCCGCCAGTTACCCACGCGTCCGCCCCACGACTAGCGGGCAATACAATGAGCAGTTCTTC. Its protein product is CAASYPRVRPTTSGQYNEQFF.

This clonotype has at least ten counts. This chain joins TRBV5-1 and TRBJ2-2; D may be TRBD1 (6 bases). Germline CDR1 reads SGHRS; CDR2 reads YFSETQ. V was shortened by 3 bases and J by 0 bases, with 9 bases between the two germline ends. This CDR3 region has 15 residues. The CDR3 loop reads CASSSQGSNTGELFF. CDR3 nucleotides: TGCGCCAGCAGCTCACAGGGTTCGAACACCGGGGAGCTGTTTTTT.

V and J are TRBV6-5 and TRBJ1-2, with unresolved D. Germline V gene sequence: CDR1 MNHEY, CDR2 SVGAGI. Deletions cut 7 bases from V and 5 bases from J, with 11 bases between. The CDR3 loop spans 12 amino acids. CDR3 nucleotide sequence: TGTGCCAGCACCGACCGGGTTTATGGCTACACCTTC. It translates to CASTDRVYGYTF.

V and J are TRBV28 and TRBJ2-3; D ambiguous. The CDR3 loop spans 12 amino acids. The V gene lost 9 bases and the J gene lost 8 bases, with 15 bases spanning the gap. Looked up from germline, CDR1 is MDHEN and CDR2 is SYDVKM. CDR3 loop: CASLGTGGTQYF. DNA for the CDR3: TGTGCCAGTCTAGGAACTGGTGGTACGCAGTATTTT. The whole variable domain, remainder taken from reference TRBV28 and TRBJ2-3, is DVKVTQSSRYLVKRTGEKVFLECVQDMDHENMFWYRQDPGLGLRLIYFSYDVKMKEKGDIPEGYSVSREKKERFSLILESASTNQTSMYLCASLGTGGTQYFGPGTRLTVL.

V gene TRBV7-3 combines with J gene TRBJ2-2; D is perhaps TRBD2 (5 bases). The V end lost 8 bases, the J end lost 6 bases, and 7 bases lay between the germline ends. This CDR3 comprises 11 residues. Germline CDR1 and CDR2: SGHTA and FQGTGA. CDR3 DNA: TGTGCCAGCCCCGGGGCCGGGGAGCTGTTTTTT. As protein: CASPGAGELFF.